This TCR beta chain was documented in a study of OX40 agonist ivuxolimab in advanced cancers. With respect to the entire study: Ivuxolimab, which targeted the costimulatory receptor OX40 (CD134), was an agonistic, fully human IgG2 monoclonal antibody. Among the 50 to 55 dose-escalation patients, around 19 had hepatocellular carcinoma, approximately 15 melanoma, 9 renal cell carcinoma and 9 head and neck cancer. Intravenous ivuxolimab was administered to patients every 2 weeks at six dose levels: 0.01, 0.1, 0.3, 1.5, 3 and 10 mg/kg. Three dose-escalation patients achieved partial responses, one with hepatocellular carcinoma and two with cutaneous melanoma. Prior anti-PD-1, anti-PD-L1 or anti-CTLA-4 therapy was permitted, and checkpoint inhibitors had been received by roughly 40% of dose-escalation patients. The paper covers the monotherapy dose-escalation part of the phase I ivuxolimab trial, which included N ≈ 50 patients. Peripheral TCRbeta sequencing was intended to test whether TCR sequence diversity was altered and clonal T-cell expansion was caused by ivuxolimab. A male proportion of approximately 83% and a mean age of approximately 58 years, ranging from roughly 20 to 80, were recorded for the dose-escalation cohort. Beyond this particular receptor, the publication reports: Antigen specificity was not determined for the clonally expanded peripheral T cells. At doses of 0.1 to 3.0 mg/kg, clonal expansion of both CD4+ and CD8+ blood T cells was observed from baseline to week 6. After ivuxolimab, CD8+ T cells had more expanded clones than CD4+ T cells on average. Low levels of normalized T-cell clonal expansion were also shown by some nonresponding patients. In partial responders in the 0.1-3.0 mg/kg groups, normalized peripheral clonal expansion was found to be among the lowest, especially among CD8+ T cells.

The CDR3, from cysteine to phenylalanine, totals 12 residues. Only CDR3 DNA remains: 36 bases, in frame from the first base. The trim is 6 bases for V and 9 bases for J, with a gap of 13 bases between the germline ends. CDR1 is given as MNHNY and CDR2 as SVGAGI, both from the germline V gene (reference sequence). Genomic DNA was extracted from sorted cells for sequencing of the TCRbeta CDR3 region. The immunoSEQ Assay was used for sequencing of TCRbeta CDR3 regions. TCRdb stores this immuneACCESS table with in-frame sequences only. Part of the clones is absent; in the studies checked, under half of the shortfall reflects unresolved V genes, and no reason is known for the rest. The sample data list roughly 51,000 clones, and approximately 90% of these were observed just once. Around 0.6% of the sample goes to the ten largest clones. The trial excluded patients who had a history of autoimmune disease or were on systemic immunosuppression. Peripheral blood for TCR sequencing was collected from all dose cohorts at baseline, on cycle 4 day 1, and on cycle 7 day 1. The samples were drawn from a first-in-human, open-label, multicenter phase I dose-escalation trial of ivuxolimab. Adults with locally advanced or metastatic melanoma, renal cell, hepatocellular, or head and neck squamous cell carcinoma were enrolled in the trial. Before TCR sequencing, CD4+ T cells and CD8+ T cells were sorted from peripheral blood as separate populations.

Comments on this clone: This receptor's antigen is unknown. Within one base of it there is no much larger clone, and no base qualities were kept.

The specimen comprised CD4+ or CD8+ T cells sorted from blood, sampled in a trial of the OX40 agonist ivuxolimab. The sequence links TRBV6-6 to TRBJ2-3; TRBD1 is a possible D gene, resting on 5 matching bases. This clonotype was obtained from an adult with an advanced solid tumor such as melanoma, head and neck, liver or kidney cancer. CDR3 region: CASRPVKGTQYF. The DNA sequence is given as TGTGCCAGCAGGCCTGTAAAGGGGACGCAGTATTTT.